A single sample is the source of the 7 T cell receptor beta chains below, sequenced in a study of CD8 T cells in ankylosing spondylitis. TCRdb fed the 5' RACE reads into MiXCR, producing one record per CDR3 protein. The sample yields tens of thousands of distinct CDR3 sequences, around 30% seen once. The sequencing input was blood, either unsorted or a sorted T cell fraction (not recorded which). Every receptor here comes from a male donor with ankylosing spondylitis or in good health (not recorded which).

The chain combines TRBV7-9 with TRBJ1-1; D remains unclear. The CDR3 is made up of 17 amino acids. The V gene's germline CDR1 is SEHNR and CDR2 FQNEAQ (reference sequence). Trimming took 5 bases from V and 3 from J, leaving 22 bases between them. The CDR3 reads CASSRETYLDGDTEAFF. CDR3 coding DNA: TGTGCCAGCAGCCGAGAGACCTATTTGGACGGGGACACTGAAGCTTTCTTT.

There are a few counts of this clonotype. The chain combines TRBV20-1 with TRBJ2-1; 7 nucleotides agree with TRBD2. V was pared by 0 bases and J by 4 bases, with 12 bases of the junction left unmatched. Germline values: CDR1 DFQATT, CDR2 SNEGSKA (reference sequence). CDR3 length equals 17 residues. The CDR3 region has the DNA TGCAGTGCTAGAGATAAGGAGGCGGGAGCCCTATACAATGAGCAGTTCTTC. It yields the protein CSARDKEAGALYNEQFF.

The chain joins TRBV5-5 to TRBJ2-7; 8 nucleotides match TRBD1. Germline lookup yields CDR1 SGHKS and CDR2 YYEKEE (reference sequence). The CDR3 sequence is 14 residues long. V gave up 4 bases and J gave up 2 bases; unmatched junction bases: 5. The CDR3 spells CASSVTGETYEQYV. The DNA for the CDR3 is TGTGCCAGCAGCGTGACAGGGGAGACCTACGAGCAGTACGTC.

J is TRBJ1-5 and V is TRBV7-9; D is unclear. Trimming cost V 4 bases and J 6 bases, with 19 bases left between them. The CDR3 extends over 16 amino acids. Germline assignment: CDR1 SEHNR and CDR2 FQNEAQ (reference sequence). In DNA form, the CDR3 reads TGTGCCAGCAGCTCTGGCTATGCGGGCGCGGGTCAGCCCCAGCATTTT. Its translation: CASSSGYAGAGQPQHF.

The chain employs TRBV12-3 or TRBV12-4 and TRBJ1-2, with D perhaps TRBD1 (5 bases). V gave up 6 bases and J gave up 4 bases, with 15 bases separating them. CDR3 length: 14 residues. CDR3 loop: CASSSDIIPYGYTF. The CDR3 DNA follows: TGTGCCAGCAGCTCGGACATTATCCCCTATGGCTACACCTTC.

The genes are TRBV11-2 and TRBJ2-7; D possibly corresponds to TRBD2 (5 bases). The CDR3 covers 17 residues. Trimming stripped 5 bases from V and 5 bases from J, with 25 bases between. The V gene's germline CDR1 is SGHAT and CDR2 FQNNGV. CDR3 bases: TGTGCCAGCAGCAAAAGGAGAGGCGGGCGCCCGGGCGACGAGCAGTACTTC. Encoded protein: CASSKRRGGRPGDEQYF.

This chain joins TRBV28 and TRBJ1-5; TRBD1 is a possible D gene (6 bases). Trimming left V 5 bases short and J 6 bases short, with 23 bases between. CDR3 length equals 17 residues. Germline lookup yields CDR1 MDHEN and CDR2 SYDVKM. CDR3: CASSAPPQGLRIQPQHF. In DNA form, the CDR3 reads TGTGCCAGCAGTGCCCCTCCTCAGGGGTTGCGGATTCAGCCCCAGCATTTT.